Following are 10 T cell receptor beta chains from one sample sequenced in a study of prognosis after radiotherapy for stage I lung cancer (TCRdb year 2021). Sequenced using an Illumina HiSeq 3000. The TCR beta CDR3 region was amplified from genomic DNA by two rounds of multiplex PCR. The first PCR round used primers specific to each TRBV and TRBJ gene, and the primer sequences were filed in Chinese patent CN105087789A. The public reads were quality trimmed at Q25 with fastp and then assembled into clones with MiXCR by TCRdb, keeping productive beta chains. All rows with the same CDR3 protein become a single entry with the most common DNA and genes. This sample is represented by over 15,000 distinct CDR3 sequences; roughly 30% of them were singletons. Together, the top ten hold 25% of the sample. The specimen comprised PBMCs, sampled before or after stereotactic body radiation therapy (not recorded which). Receptors originate from a donor aged 50 or older with non-small cell lung cancer.

This clonotype was seen at least ten times. This rearrangement joins TRBV9 to TRBJ1-4, with D perhaps matching TRBD1 (6 bases). CDR3 size: 14 residues. CDR1 and CDR2 from the germline V gene are SGDLS and YYNGEE. V was pared by 3 bases and J by 5 bases, with 11 bases between. This chain's CDR3 is CASSAGTPNEKLFF. In nucleotides, the CDR3 is TGTGCCAGCAGCGCCGGGACACCGAATGAAAAACTGTTTTTT. The full variable domain, its missing parts supplied by reference TRBV9 and TRBJ1-4, is DSGVTQTPKHLITATGQRVTLRCSPRSGDLSVYWYQQSLDQGLQFLIQYYNGEERAKGNILERFSAQQFPDLHSELNLSSLELGDSALYFCASSAGTPNEKLFFGSGTQLSVL.

On this clonotype: A far larger clone lies a single base away; this is likely a read error. The rearrangement joins TRBV6-4 to TRBJ2-1; D call uncertain. Germline V CDR1 and CDR2: MRHNA, SNTAGT. V lost 6 bases and J 4 bases, leaving 16 bases between the germline ends. This CDR3 has 15 residues. CDR3: CASSFRRMVYNEQFF. In DNA, the CDR3 is TGTGCCAGCAGCTTTCGTAGAATGGTGTACAATGAGCAGTTCTTC.

This clonotype has at least ten counts. V is TRBV12-3 or TRBV12-4 and J is TRBJ1-5; D is undetermined. V lost 5 bases and J lost 4, with 9 bases in between. This CDR3 contains 13 residues. CDR3 region: CASSLVGNQPQHF. CDR3 coding DNA: TGTGCCAGCAGTCTTGTTGGGAATCAGCCCCAGCATTTT.

With respect to this clonotype: A read error likely explains this, since a far larger clone differs by one base. The chain employs TRBV6-4 and TRBJ2-7; possibly TRBD1 for D (5 bases). The CDR3 totals 14 residues. Looked up from germline, CDR1 is MRHNA and CDR2 is SNTAGT. CDR3 region: CASKTMGRSDEQYF. CDR3 nucleotides: TGTGCCAGCAAAACCATGGGGCGCTCCGACGAGCAGTACTTC.

Concerning this clonotype itself: One end of the junction fails to match germline, which may point to a read error. The chain joins TRBV20-1 to TRBJ2-2, with D maybe TRBD2 (5 bases). Per germline, CDR1 DFQATT and CDR2 SNEGSKA (reference sequence). This CDR3 has 14 amino acids. CDR3 residues: CSAFDPGRTGELFF. CDR3 bases: TGCAGTGCCTTCGACCCAGGAAGGACCGGGGAGTTGTTTTTT.

The table lists this clonotype with many counts. The chain is built from TRBV9 and TRBJ2-2; 9 bases are shared with TRBD1. The length of the CDR3 is 14 residues. Germline trimming cut 2 bases from V and 6 bases from J; bases unmatched to any gene: 2. Germline CDR1 is SGDLS and CDR2 is YYNGEE. The DNA of the CDR3 is TGTGCCAGCAGCGTTACAGGGGGCGCCGGGGAGCTGTTTTTT. Encoded protein: CASSVTGGAGELFF.

For this clonotype: A far more abundant clone sits one base away, making this likely a read error. V is TRBV6-1 and J is TRBJ2-6, with D hard to call. Germline CDR1 MNHNS, CDR2 SASEGT. V was shortened by 7 bases and J by 3 bases, with 10 bases between the two germline ends. CDR3 size: 14 residues. For the CDR3, the DNA is TGTGCCAGCATTTCCCTGAGTGGGGCCAACGTCCTGACTTTC. Translation gives CASISLSGANVLTF.

This clonotype was observed many times. The CDR3: CASRIGQLEGTEAFF. CDR3 in DNA: TGTGCCAGCAGGATCGGACAGTTAGAGGGAACTGAAGCTTTCTTT. This chain links TRBV6-1 with TRBJ1-1; TRBD1 is a possible D gene (6 bases). Germline V gene data show CDR1 as MNHNS and CDR2 as SASEGT. V dropped 6 bases and J dropped 5 bases, with 19 bases sitting between them. CDR3 size: 15 residues.

This clonotype was found many times. The genes are TRBV3-1 and TRBJ2-1, with a weak D call TRBD2 (5 bases). Germline V gene data show CDR1 as LGHDT and CDR2 as YNNKEL (reference sequence). The length of the CDR3 is 15 residues. Trimming cost V 3 bases and J 0 bases, with 9 bases left between them. CDR3 region: CASSHGGSSYNEQFF. CDR3 in DNA: TGTGCCAGCAGCCACGGAGGAAGCTCCTACAATGAGCAGTTCTTC.

Regarding this clonotype: A much larger clonotype is one base distant, so this may be a read error. The rearrangement links TRBV5-1 to TRBJ2-7; no definite D call. Germline CDR1 reads SGHRS; CDR2 reads YFSETQ. The CDR3 sequence is 15 residues long. The CDR3 nucleotides read TGCGCCAACAGCTTGGCCCCTGGGTCTTACTACGAGCAGTACTTC. Its protein product is CANSLAPGSYYEQYF.